The 27 T cell receptor beta chains given below trace back to one sample, sequenced in a study of monozygotic twins with cystic fibrosis. TCRdb keeps only in-frame clones here, not all; method: immunoSEQ multiplex PCR. The sample has some 33,000 clones; 90% to 95% are singletons. The sequencing input was blood. The receptors were gathered from a boy aged 2 to 10 with cystic fibrosis.

V usage is TRBV13 and J usage is TRBJ2-5; D is undetermined. This CDR3 has 12 residues. V gave up 2 bases and J gave up 5 bases, with 6 bases separating them. Germline V gene sequence: CDR1 PRHDT, CDR2 FYEKMQ (reference sequence). The CDR3 DNA follows: TGTGCCAGCAGCTTATACGGGGAGACCCAGTACTTC. Amino acid sequence: CASSLYGETQYF.

The V call is TRBV27, the J call TRBJ2-7, with D unclear. The CDR3 extends over 15 amino acids. Trimming shortened V by 6 bases and J by 3 bases, and 18 bases separated the two germline ends. Germline values: CDR1 MNHEY, CDR2 SMNVEV (reference sequence). The CDR3 DNA sequence: TGTGCCAGCAGCCACATCGCTGACCCTTACTACGAGCAGTACTTC. It translates to CASSHIADPYYEQYF.

This chain uses TRBV20-1 with TRBJ2-7; D unresolved. This CDR3 contains 11 residues. Germline V gives CDR1 DFQATT, CDR2 SNEGSKA (reference sequence). V was clipped by 1 base and J by 3 bases, with 4 bases between them. The CDR3 is CSARGGYEQYF. The CDR3 region has the DNA TGCAGTGCTAGAGGGGGCTACGAGCAGTACTTC.

V gene TRBV14 combines with J gene TRBJ1-6; 9 nucleotides line up with TRBD1. CDR1 and CDR2 (germline): SGHDN, FVKESK. The CDR3 covers 15 residues. V was clipped by 4 bases and J by 10 bases; unmatched bases: 8. The CDR3 here is CASSRTTGGGSPLHF. CDR3 bases: TGTGCCAGCAGCCGGACGACAGGGGGTGGATCACCCCTCCACTTT.

The J gene is TRBJ1-5, the V gene TRBV7-7, with TRBD1 matching over 9 bases. Trimming cost V 5 bases and J 5 bases; bases outside gene matches: 4. The length of the CDR3 is 14 residues. CDR1 and CDR2 from the germline V gene are SSHAT and FNYEAQ (reference sequence). CDR3 amino acids: CASSKDRGDQPQHF. CDR3 nucleotide sequence: TGTGCCAGCAGCAAGGACAGGGGAGATCAGCCCCAGCATTTT.

The chain is built from TRBV7-9 and TRBJ2-1, with 13 bases that match TRBD2. With 5 bases clipped from V and 0 bases from J, the junction kept 7 bases outside the gene matches. The V gene's germline CDR1 is SEHNR and CDR2 FQNEAQ (reference sequence). There are 18 residues in the CDR3. Here the CDR3 DNA reads TGTGCCAGCAGCCCCAGGACTAGCGGGGGCGTCTCCTACAATGAGCAGTTCTTC. Translating it yields CASSPRTSGGVSYNEQFF.

This clone was observed once. The gene calls are TRBV2 and TRBJ2-4; possible D gene TRBD1, 5 bases. The germline V gene encodes CDR1 SNHLY and CDR2 FYNNEI. The CDR3 loop spans 14 amino acids. The V end lost 7 bases, the J end lost 7 bases, and 17 bases lay between the germline ends. CDR3 loop: CASTLDTSLNIQYF. Here the CDR3 DNA reads TGTGCCAGCACTTTGGACACGAGTCTCAACATTCAGTACTTC.

This clone was observed a handful of times. CDR3 coding DNA: TGTGCCAGCTCACCACAACTAGAGACCATTGATACGCAGTATTTT. It is translated as CASSPQLETIDTQYF. The rearrangement joins TRBV18 to TRBJ2-3, with TRBD2 as a possible D gene (5 bases). Trimming took 1 base from V and 6 from J, leaving 14 bases between them. Germline assignment: CDR1 KGHSH and CDR2 LQKENI. The CDR3 loop spans 15 amino acids.

The chain is built from TRBV10-3 and TRBJ1-2; D is perhaps TRBD1 (6 bases). CDR1 is ENHRY and CDR2 is SYGVKD in the germline V gene. The CDR3 runs 14 residues. V shed 5 bases and J shed 6 bases, with 16 bases lying between them. DNA for the CDR3: TGTGCCATCAGTCACAGGGAGTCACTTCATGGCTACACCTTC. Its protein product is CAISHRESLHGYTF.

This chain links TRBV27 with TRBJ1-2; 9 bases match TRBD1. The CDR3 is 15 residues long. From germline, CDR1 is MNHEY and CDR2 SMNVEV (reference sequence). J gave up 2 bases and V 5 bases, and 6 bases lay outside the gene matches. In DNA, the CDR3 is TGTGCCAGCAGTCCCTACAGGGGGCCGAACTATGGCTACACCTTC. It is translated as CASSPYRGPNYGYTF.

This chain links TRBV6-5 with TRBJ1-1; 7 nucleotides match TRBD1. The CDR3 totals 15 residues. V dropped 3 bases and J dropped 1; count of bases not matched to a gene: 5. Per germline, CDR1 MNHEY and CDR2 SVGAGI. The CDR3, as DNA: TGTGCCAGCAGTTATTCAGACAGGGAGAACACTGAAGCTTTCTTT. The encoded protein is CASSYSDRENTEAFF.

This chain uses TRBV4-3 with TRBJ1-4; D possibly corresponds to TRBD1 (5 bases). CDR3 length: 14 amino acids. Trimming stripped 0 bases from V and 3 bases from J, with 5 bases between. Germline CDR1 LGHNA, CDR2 YSLEER. The CDR3 nucleotides are TGCGCCAGCAGCCAAGACAGGGCTAATGAAAAACTGTTTTTT. Protein: CASSQDRANEKLFF.

This clone showed up just once. The chain is built from TRBV10-2 and TRBJ2-1; possibly TRBD2 for D (6 bases). Germline V gives CDR1 WSHSY, CDR2 SAAADI. Trimming pared 6 bases from V and 7 bases from J, leaving 10 bases between. This CDR3 region has 12 residues. CDR3 nucleotides: TGCGCCAGCAGGGGTGGGGGGAATGAGCAGTTCTTC. This translates into CASRGGGNEQFF.

This sequence joins TRBV4-3 and TRBJ2-3; TRBD1 aligns across 9 bases. The germline CDR1 and CDR2 sequences are LGHNA and YSLEER. V lost 0 bases and J lost 6; bases outside the gene matches: 16. There are 19 residues in the CDR3. The CDR3 loop reads CASSQELFFRDRDEDTQYF. The DNA of the CDR3 is TGCGCCAGCAGCCAAGAGCTTTTTTTCCGGGACAGGGATGAGGATACGCAGTATTTT.

This rearrangement joins TRBV4-2 to TRBJ1-1; D is possibly TRBD1 (5 bases). Germline loops: CDR1 LGHNA, CDR2 YNFKEQ. Trimming stripped 1 base from V and 1 base from J, with 10 bases between. There are 15 residues in the CDR3. The CDR3 region is CASSQAFRANTEAFF. In DNA, the CDR3 is TGTGCCAGCAGCCAAGCGTTCAGGGCGAACACTGAAGCTTTCTTT.

V and J are TRBV6-1 and TRBJ1-2; no clear D gene. This CDR3 has 12 residues. Germline V CDR1 and CDR2: MNHNS, SASEGT. V lost 1 base to trimming and J lost 5 bases, with 5 bases between them. CDR3 in amino acids: CASSEGGYGYTF. The CDR3 nucleotides are TGTGCCAGCAGTGAAGGAGGATATGGCTACACCTTC.

The genes are TRBV4-1 and TRBJ1-5; D possibly corresponds to TRBD1 (6 bases). The V gene lost 4 bases and the J gene lost 9 bases, with 16 bases spanning the gap. CDR1 and CDR2 from the germline V gene are MGHRA and YSYEKL. The CDR3 totals 14 residues. The CDR3 DNA sequence: TGCGCCAGCAGCCTGGAGGGGGGAATCCGGCCCCAGCATTTT. This gives the protein CASSLEGGIRPQHF.

The chain links TRBV5-4 to TRBJ1-2; D gene unclear. The CDR3 runs to 15 residues. Germline CDR1 reads SGHNT; CDR2 reads YYREEE (reference sequence). Trimming took off 4 bases at V and 8 bases at J, with 21 bases between the two ends. The CDR3 coding sequence is TGTGCCAGCAGCCCGAACCCGGGATCAGCGAGGGGCTACACCTTC. It translates to CASSPNPGSARGYTF.

A single count supports this clone. The rearrangement links TRBV5-1 to TRBJ1-4; no definite D call. CDR1 and CDR2 (germline): SGHRS, YFSETQ. V lost 4 bases, J lost 0 bases, and 10 bases lay in between. The CDR3 runs 15 residues. CDR3 region: CASSASAATNEKLFF. CDR3 coding DNA: TGCGCCAGCAGCGCATCAGCAGCAACTAATGAAAAACTGTTTTTT.

The chain carries TRBV7-9 and TRBJ1-1; 9 positions match TRBD1. Germline loops: CDR1 SEHNR, CDR2 FQNEAQ (reference sequence). The CDR3 consists of 15 residues. Losses at the gene ends were 5 bases for V and 5 bases for J; bases not matched to a gene: 9. The CDR3 DNA reads as TGTGCCAGCAGCGTAACCGGGACAGGGTTTACTGAAGCTTTCTTT. Amino acids: CASSVTGTGFTEAFF.

This chain connects TRBV11-3 to TRBJ1-1; possibly TRBD1 for D (5 bases). The V end was cut by 3 bases, the J end by 0 bases, with 17 bases between. The CDR3 covers 17 residues. The V gene's germline CDR1 is SGHNT and CDR2 YENEEA. In DNA form, the CDR3 reads TGTGCCAGCAGCTTGGGGTGGGCGACAGTAGTGAACACTGAAGCTTTCTTT. This encodes CASSLGWATVVNTEAFF.

The chain carries TRBV2 and TRBJ1-1; 9 bases are a match to TRBD1. The CDR3 covers 16 residues. In germline, CDR1 is SNHLY, CDR2 FYNNEI. V was pared by 6 bases and J by 1 base, with 9 bases of the junction left unmatched. CDR3 sequence: CASRGDRVIGNTEAFF. CDR3 coding DNA: TGTGCCAGCAGGGGGGACAGGGTGATAGGGAACACTGAAGCTTTCTTT.

For this clone: Other DNA sequences from this sample encode an identical CDR3 as well. V is TRBV4-1 and J is TRBJ1-3; D is perhaps TRBD1 (6 bases). This CDR3 comprises 16 residues. Germline values: CDR1 MGHRA, CDR2 YSYEKL. V lost 0 bases to trimming and J lost 0 bases, with 9 bases between them. CDR3 protein: CASSQEQGSSGNTIYF. The CDR3 coding sequence is TGCGCCAGCAGCCAAGAACAGGGCAGCTCTGGAAACACCATATATTTT.

The chain carries TRBV20-1 and TRBJ2-3; D remains unclear. Looked up from germline, CDR1 is DFQATT and CDR2 is SNEGSKA (reference sequence). The CDR3 is 11 residues long. Trimming left V 6 bases short and J 5 bases short, with 9 bases between. CDR3 in DNA: TGCAGTGCCCACCTGCGAGATACGCAGTATTTT. It codes for CSAHLRDTQYF.

The rearrangement links TRBV2 to TRBJ1-5, with D perhaps TRBD1 (5 bases). Per the germline V gene, CDR1 is SNHLY and CDR2 is FYNNEI. This CDR3 spans 17 amino acids. Trimming removed 6 bases from V and 0 bases from J, with 18 bases in between. The CDR3 region is CASSGPVGGNSNQPQHF. The CDR3 nucleotides are TGTGCCAGCAGCGGACCCGTGGGGGGTAATAGCAATCAGCCCCAGCATTTT. The variable domain in full, with the rest retrieved from reference TRBV2 and TRBJ1-5, is EPEVTQTPSHQVTQMGQEVILRCVPISNHLYFYWYRQILGQKVEFLVSFYNNEISEKSEIFDDQFSVERPDGSNFTLKIRSTKLEDSAMYFCASSGPVGGNSNQPQHFGDGTRLSIL.

In its sample, this clone was seen once. The CDR3 loop reads CASSLGWRGGRETQYF. The CDR3 coding sequence is TGTGCCAGCAGCTTAGGGTGGCGGGGGGGCCGCGAGACCCAGTACTTC. The chain carries TRBV13 and TRBJ2-5; TRBD2 matches 9 bases. Germline V gene data show CDR1 as PRHDT and CDR2 as FYEKMQ (reference sequence). This CDR3 has 16 residues. J was trimmed by 5 bases and V by 0 bases; bases with no gene match: 7.

This clone was found once. For the CDR3, the DNA is TGTGCCAGCAGTGCTAACCCAACGGGTGAAGCTTTCTTT. This codes for CASSANPTGEAFF. This chain links TRBV2 with TRBJ1-1; D ambiguous. V was pared by 4 bases and J by 7 bases, with 13 bases between. The CDR3 has 13 amino acids. Germline V gene data show CDR1 as SNHLY and CDR2 as FYNNEI.